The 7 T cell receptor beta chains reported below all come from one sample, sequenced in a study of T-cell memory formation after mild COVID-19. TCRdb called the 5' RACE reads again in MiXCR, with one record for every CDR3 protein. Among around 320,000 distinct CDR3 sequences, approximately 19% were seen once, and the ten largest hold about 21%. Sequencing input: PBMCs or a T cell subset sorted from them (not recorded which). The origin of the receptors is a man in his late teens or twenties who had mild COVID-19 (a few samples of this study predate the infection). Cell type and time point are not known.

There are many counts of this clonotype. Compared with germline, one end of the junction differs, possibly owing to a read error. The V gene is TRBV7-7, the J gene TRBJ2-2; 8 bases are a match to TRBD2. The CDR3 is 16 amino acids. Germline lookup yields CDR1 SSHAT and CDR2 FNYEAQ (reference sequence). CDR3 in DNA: TGTGCTAGCAGCTCCTCGGGGGGGGCGAACACCGGGGAGCTGTTTTTT. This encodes CASSSSGGANTGELFF.

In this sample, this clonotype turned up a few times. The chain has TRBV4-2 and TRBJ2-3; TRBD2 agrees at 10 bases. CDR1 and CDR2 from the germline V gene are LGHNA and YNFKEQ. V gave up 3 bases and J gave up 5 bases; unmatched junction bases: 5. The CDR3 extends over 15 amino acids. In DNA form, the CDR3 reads TGTGCCAGCAGCCAGAGCGGGGGGGCGGTAGATACGCAGTATTTT. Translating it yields CASSQSGGAVDTQYF.

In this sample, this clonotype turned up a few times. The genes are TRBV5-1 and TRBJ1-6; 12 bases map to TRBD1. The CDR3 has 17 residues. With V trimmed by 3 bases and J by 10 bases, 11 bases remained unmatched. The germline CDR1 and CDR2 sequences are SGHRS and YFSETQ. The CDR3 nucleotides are TGCGCCAGCAGCTACCTAGGGGGGACAGGGGGCGAATCACCCCTCCACTTT. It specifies CASSYLGGTGGESPLHF.

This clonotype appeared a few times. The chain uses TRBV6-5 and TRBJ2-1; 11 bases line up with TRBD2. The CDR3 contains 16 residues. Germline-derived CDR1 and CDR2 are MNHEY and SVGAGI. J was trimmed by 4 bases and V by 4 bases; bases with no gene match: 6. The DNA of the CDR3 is TGTGCCAGCAGTTCTAGCGGGGGGTCCGTGTACAATGAGCAGTTCTTC. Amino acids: CASSSSGGSVYNEQFF.

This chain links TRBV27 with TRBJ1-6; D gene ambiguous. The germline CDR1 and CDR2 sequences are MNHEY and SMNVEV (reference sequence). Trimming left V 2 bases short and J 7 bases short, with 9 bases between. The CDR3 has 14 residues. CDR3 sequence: CASSLAGLNSPLHF. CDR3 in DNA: TGTGCCAGCAGTTTAGCCGGGTTGAATTCACCCCTCCACTTT.

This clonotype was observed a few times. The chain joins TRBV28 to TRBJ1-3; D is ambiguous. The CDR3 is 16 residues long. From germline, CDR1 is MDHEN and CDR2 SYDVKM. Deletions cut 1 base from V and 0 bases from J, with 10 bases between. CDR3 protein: CASSLFPGSSGNTIYF. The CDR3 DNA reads TGTGCCAGCAGTTTATTTCCCGGGAGCTCTGGAAACACCATATATTTT.

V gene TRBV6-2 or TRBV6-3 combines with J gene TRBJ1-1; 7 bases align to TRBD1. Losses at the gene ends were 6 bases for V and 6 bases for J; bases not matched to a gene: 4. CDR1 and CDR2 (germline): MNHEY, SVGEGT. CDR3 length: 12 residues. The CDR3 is CASRYRGSEAFF. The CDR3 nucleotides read TGTGCCAGCAGGTACAGGGGTTCTGAAGCTTTCTTT.